Listed here is a single T cell receptor beta chain. At least ten counts were recorded for this clone. Its antigen is not yet known. The CDR3 end lies 3 residues beyond the end of the read and is filled in from the germline J gene. Predominantly Caucasian heritage was noted among both the CVID patients and the healthy controls. From each donor, roughly 5 to 8 ml of heparinized peripheral whole blood was collected. Genomic DNA from adults with common variable immune deficiency (CVID) and from healthy adult controls was the source for sequencing TCRbeta CDR3 repertoires. The control group was made up of about 22 healthy adult volunteers (about ten male and roughly 12 female) whose ages ranged from roughly 23 to 66 years, with a mean age of approximately 37. Diluted blood was density-centrifuged over Hypaque 1077 or Ficoll-Paque to isolate peripheral blood mononuclear cells. Genomic DNA was obtained from unsorted mononuclear cells using either Qiagen column purification or a centrifugation-based method.

The record originates from a study of T cell clonality in common variable immunodeficiency (dated by TCRdb to between 2014 and 2016). V drops 5 bases and J drops 4 bases, leaving 12 bases in between. The germline V gene (reference sequence) supplies CDR1 LNHDA and CDR2 SQIVND. The CDR3, cysteine through phenylalanine, is 14 amino acids long. The DNA covers only part of the CDR3, 33 bases in frame from base 1. On the study overall, not on this receptor specifically: According to the authors, finding the cause of the higher clonality in CVID would require sequencing the repertoires of T cell subpopulations. Compared with healthy controls, CVID subjects showed increased TCRbeta clonality (t-test p = 0.018), a feature most characteristic of about a third of subjects. CVID subjects shared fewer TCRbeta clones with each other than healthy controls did (p < 0.0001). Correlations between repertoire features and clinical complications were limited by patient heterogeneity within the CVID cohort. Fewer deletions and N-nucleotide insertions were reportedly observed in CVID TCRbeta sequences, and highly modified clones with 13 or more V deletions were reportedly absent from CVID TCRbeta sequences. Despite equal DNA input, controls averaged around 87,000 unique sequences per sample versus about 32,000 in CVID samples.

Equivalent amounts of genomic DNA from CVID and control samples were used as sequencing input. For every sample, a 60 bp segment covering the rearranged TCRbeta CDR3 region was amplified and then sequenced. The immunoSEQ assay, a bias-corrected multiplex PCR combined with high-throughput sequencing, was used for TCRbeta amplification. Per the source publication's procedure: Every unique nucleotide sequence counted as a clone and was annotated with V, D and J genes, copy number and frequency. Sequences were labeled productive if in frame, and non-productive if out of frame or containing stop codons. As previously described, clonality was calculated on the basis of Shannon's entropy. Mean CDR3 Kyte-Doolittle hydropathy was derived from the predicted amino acid sequences of productive clones. Hierarchical clustering of scaled V gene usage was performed with the R hclust function using Manhattan distance and complete linkage. Clone sharing by CDR3 amino acid sequence was assessed by resampling 12 repertoires per group over 100 rounds. The repertoires were searched for 60 to 70 published EBV-specific TCRbeta sequences and almost 250 published CMV-specific TCRbeta sequences. A couple of CVID samples that yielded fewer than 10,000 sequences were excluded from the analysis, so 35 to 50 CVID repertoires were retained. Drawn from immuneACCESS, this table holds only the in-frame rearrangements with V and J called that TCRdb kept. Clones are partly lost; checked studies trace under half to an unresolved V gene and leave the rest unexplained. V, J and clone size derive from that table, while D and trimming were established from the DNA sequence. For this sample, 50,000 to 60,000 clones are listed, none of them singletons. The ten largest make up 2% to 2.5% of the sample.

The source of this sequence is a person between 18 and 75 years old in good health. Here the chain combines TRBV19 and TRBJ2-1; the D gene is perhaps TRBD2, on 5 matching bases. Sequenced input: peripheral blood mononuclear cells. CDR3 DNA, as far as it was read: TGTGCCAGTAGTGGAGCTAGCCGGTACAATGAG. The encoded protein is CASSGASRYNE. From start to end, the CDR3 is CASSGASRYNEQFF. Joined to the reference TRBV19 and TRBJ2-1 proteins, this CDR3 gives the full variable domain: DGGITQSPKYLFRKEGQNVTLSCEQNLNHDAMYWYRQDPGQGLRLIYYSQIVNDFQKGDIAEGYSVSREKKESFPLTVTSAQKNPTAFYLCASSGASRYNEQFFGPGTRLTVL.